These 20 T cell receptor beta chains were all obtained from the same sample, sequenced in a study of blood T cell repertoires in COVID-19. Assay used: immunoSEQ multiplex PCR; TCRdb lists only in-frame clones, some missing. Among 120,000 or so clones listed, around 87% were seen once. Input material: peripheral blood. The receptors come from a human donor in a cohort sampled during active COVID-19.

V usage is TRBV11-3 and J usage is TRBJ2-1; the match to TRBD2 covers 7 bases. Germline assignment: CDR1 SGHNT and CDR2 YENEEA. CDR3 size: 16 residues. Losses at the gene ends were 0 bases for V and 8 bases for J; bases not matched to a gene: 10. CDR3 sequence reads: CASSLDPGGRGHEQFF. CDR3 sequence (DNA): TGTGCCAGCAGCTTAGATCCTGGCGGGAGAGGCCATGAGCAGTTCTTC.

J is TRBJ2-1 and V is TRBV9; TRBD2 agrees at 8 bases. Losses at the gene ends were 4 bases for V and 9 bases for J; bases not matched to a gene: 12. Per germline, CDR1 SGDLS and CDR2 YYNGEE. This CDR3 has 15 residues. CDR3 region: CASSRMVVAGSEQFF. DNA of the CDR3: TGTGCCAGCAGCCGTATGGTGGTAGCGGGGAGTGAGCAGTTCTTC.

The chain employs TRBV28 and TRBJ2-3, with a weak D call TRBD2 (6 bases). Trimming cost V 7 bases and J 6 bases, with 20 bases left between them. The germline V gene has CDR1 MDHEN and CDR2 SYDVKM. The CDR3 runs 15 residues. The CDR3 DNA is TGTGCCAGCACATCCCCGGCGGGAAATCTCGATACGCAGTATTTT. Encoded protein: CASTSPAGNLDTQYF.

The chain employs TRBV5-1 and TRBJ1-2, with TRBD1 matching 8 bases. CDR1 and CDR2 (germline): SGHRS, YFSETQ. Trimming took 2 bases from V and 2 from J; bases not matched to a gene: 2. CDR3 length: 14 amino acids. The chain's CDR3 is CASSFDRGNYGYTF. The DNA for the CDR3 is TGCGCCAGCAGCTTCGACAGGGGAAACTATGGCTACACCTTC.

The chain employs TRBV7-2 and TRBJ2-3; the match to TRBD2 covers 12 bases. Trimming at V came to 1 base and at J to 4 bases, leaving 3 bases not matched to a gene. The CDR3 sequence is 16 residues long. Germline V gene lookup returns CDR1 SGHTA and CDR2 FQGNSA. The CDR3: CASSLVSSGGADTQYF. The CDR3 bases are TGTGCCAGCAGCTTAGTGTCTAGCGGGGGGGCAGATACGCAGTATTTT.

This chain links TRBV6-4 with TRBJ1-1, with D possibly matching TRBD1 (6 bases). Per germline, CDR1 MRHNA and CDR2 SNTAGT. The CDR3 runs 14 residues. V lost 6 bases and J 4 bases, leaving 15 bases between the germline ends. Written as DNA, the CDR3 is TGTGCCAGCAGCATGGGGACACGGGGCACTGAAGCTTTCTTT. Its protein is CASSMGTRGTEAFF.

A single count supports this clone. This chain links TRBV25-1 with TRBJ1-4, with 8 bases that match TRBD1. CDR3 length: 16 residues. With V trimmed by 2 bases and J by 0 bases, 2 bases remained unmatched. Germline V gene data show CDR1 as MGHDK and CDR2 as SYGVNS. The CDR3 loop reads CASSEQQGATNEKLFF. The CDR3 bases are TGTGCCAGCAGTGAACAACAGGGGGCAACTAATGAAAAACTGTTTTTT.

The rearrangement uses TRBV28 and TRBJ1-5; maybe TRBD1 (6 bases). The CDR3 is 17 residues long. The germline V and J ends were trimmed by 8 bases and 1 base, with 21 bases remaining between them. In germline, CDR1 is MDHEN, CDR2 SYDVKM. The CDR3 coding sequence is TGTGCCAGCCCCCCTTCGGGGCAGGGGACAAGCAATCAGCCCCAGCATTTT. Encoded protein: CASPPSGQGTSNQPQHF.

This chain uses TRBV6-5 with TRBJ2-5; maybe TRBD1 (5 bases). V gave up 5 bases and J gave up 2 bases, with 15 bases separating them. Germline V gene data show CDR1 as MNHEY and CDR2 as SVGAGI. The CDR3 contains 15 residues. CDR3 bases: TGTGCCAGCAGTAACAGGCGAGAAGGGCAAGAGACCCAGTACTTC. This codes for CASSNRREGQETQYF.

The chain uses TRBV5-1 and TRBJ1-1, with 11 bases matching TRBD1. Germline CDR1 SGHRS, CDR2 YFSETQ. The junction had 5 bases not matched to a gene; V was cut back by 4 bases and J by 3 bases. The CDR3 has 15 amino acids. The DNA of the CDR3 is TGCGCCAGCAGCATCGGGACAGGGGGTGACACTGAAGCTTTCTTT. It translates to CASSIGTGGDTEAFF. Based on the CDR3 plus reference TRBV5-1 and TRBJ1-1, the full variable domain is KAGVTQTPRYLIKTRGQQVTLSCSPISGHRSVSWYQQTPGQGLQFLFEYFSETQRNKGNFPGRFSGRQFSNSRSEMNVSTLELGDSALYLCASSIGTGGDTEAFFGQGTRLTVV.

The genes are TRBV5-1 and TRBJ1-2; TRBD1 matches 8 bases. Germline V gene data show CDR1 as SGHRS and CDR2 as YFSETQ. CDR3 size: 14 residues. Trimming removed 4 bases from V and 4 bases from J; junction bases left unmatched: 6. The CDR3 reads CASSGQGGGYGYTF. DNA of the CDR3: TGCGCCAGCAGCGGACAGGGTGGAGGCTATGGCTACACCTTC.

V gene TRBV2 combines with J gene TRBJ2-5; 8 bases match TRBD1. CDR1 and CDR2 from the germline V gene are SNHLY and FYNNEI. V shed 6 bases and J 7 bases; nucleotides not matched to a gene: 10. This CDR3 spans 14 amino acids. DNA for the CDR3: TGTGCCAGCAGAGGGACCGGGACAGGCGGGACCCAGTACTTC. It is translated as CASRGTGTGGTQYF.

The chain recombines TRBV11-3 with TRBJ1-3; unclear D gene. From germline, CDR1 is SGHNT and CDR2 YENEEA. The CDR3 runs 14 residues. The V end was cut by 8 bases, the J end by 0 bases, with 11 bases between. The CDR3 DNA reads TGTGCCAGCGGAGGATCTAACTCTGGAAACACCATATATTTT. Protein product: CASGGSNSGNTIYF.

J is TRBJ1-3 and V is TRBV7-2, with 7 bases aligning to TRBD1. CDR3 length: 15 amino acids. The V gene end was trimmed by 4 bases and the J gene end by 0 bases; junction bases not matched to a gene: 3. CDR1 is SGHTA and CDR2 is FQGNSA in the germline V gene. CDR3 sequence reads: CASSWGQHSGNTIYF. The CDR3 DNA follows: TGTGCCAGCAGCTGGGGACAGCACTCTGGAAACACCATATATTTT.

The chain links TRBV7-9 to TRBJ2-7; TRBD1 aligns across 7 bases. The length of the CDR3 is 13 residues. From germline, CDR1 is SEHNR and CDR2 FQNEAQ (reference sequence). After removal of 4 bases from V and 3 bases from J, the junction contained 3 bases not matched to a gene. The CDR3 here is CASSYPGGYEQYF. DNA of the CDR3: TGTGCCAGCAGCTATCCAGGGGGCTACGAGCAGTACTTC.

The J gene is TRBJ2-3, the V gene TRBV7-3; 8 bases match TRBD1. The CDR3 has 14 amino acids. The germline V gene encodes CDR1 SGHTA and CDR2 FQGTGA. V was pared by 5 bases and J by 5 bases, with 6 bases of the junction left unmatched. The CDR3 protein is CASSQGQGVDTQYF. The CDR3 bases are TGTGCCAGCAGCCAAGGACAGGGCGTAGATACGCAGTATTTT.

The genes are TRBV11-2 and TRBJ2-7; 9 bases are shared with TRBD1. The CDR3 covers 14 residues. Losses at the gene ends were 1 base for V and 9 bases for J; bases not matched to a gene: 7. Germline V gives CDR1 SGHAT, CDR2 FQNNGV. CDR3 sequence reads: CASSLGGDRVVQYF. The CDR3 DNA reads TGTGCCAGCAGCTTAGGAGGGGACAGGGTAGTGCAGTACTTC.

This chain joins TRBV7-9 and TRBJ1-5; 7 positions match TRBD1. The germline CDR1 and CDR2 sequences are SEHNR and FQNEAQ (reference sequence). V was pared by 5 bases and J by 6 bases, with 10 bases of the junction left unmatched. The CDR3 runs to 15 residues. The CDR3 DNA sequence: TGTGCCAGCAGCGAAGGGACAGTCACGGCTCAGCCCCAGCATTTT. Translating it yields CASSEGTVTAQPQHF.

The V gene is TRBV19, the J gene TRBJ2-7; the D gene is possibly TRBD2 (6 bases). Germline-derived CDR1 and CDR2 are LNHDA and SQIVND (reference sequence). The CDR3 totals 17 residues. V gave up 10 bases and J gave up 0 bases, with 25 bases separating them. The CDR3 DNA follows: TGTGCCACCCTACCGACTGCAGGGACTGCAAGCTCCTACGAGCAGTACTTC. It encodes CATLPTAGTASSYEQYF.

The chain links TRBV18 to TRBJ2-5; D not resolved. The CDR3 is 15 residues long. Between the trimmed V and J ends, which lost 0 bases and 1 base, there was a span of 9 bases. The germline gives CDR1 KGHSH, CDR2 LQKENI. The CDR3 reads CASSPPSGTQETQYF. The CDR3 coding sequence is TGTGCCAGCTCACCACCTTCCGGTACCCAAGAGACCCAGTACTTC. The full variable domain, rest sourced from reference TRBV18 and TRBJ2-5, is NAGVMQNPRHLVRRRGQEARLRCSPMKGHSHVYWYRQLPEEGLKFMVYLQKENIIDESGMPKERFSAEFPKEGPSILRIQQVVRGDSAAYFCASSPPSGTQETQYFGPGTRLLVL.